Listed below are T cell receptor beta chains from one sample, sequenced in a study of tumor-infiltrating lymphocytes in localized non-small cell lung cancer. TCRdb keeps only in-frame clones here, not all; method: immunoSEQ multiplex PCR. The sample has about 12,000 clones, roughly 79% seen once; the top ten hold approximately 4.5%. The source material was lung tumor tissue. The source is a human donor with non-small cell lung cancer. Both conserved end residues are part of each CDR3. A D gene is named only where the DNA matches it firmly. Size is omitted from some rows. Given values are once, few, many or a class for expanded clones.

cdr3_nt: TGTGCCAGCAGTTGGGGACCCGGAGGCGCGGAGACCCAGTACTTC
cdr3_aa: CASSWGPGGAETQYF
j_call: TRBJ2-5
v_call: TRBV6-5
d_call: .
clone_size: .

cdr3_nt: TGTGCCAGCAGCTCGGGACTAGCGCTTCTCTACAATGAGCAGTTCTTC
cdr3_aa: CASSSGLALLYNEQFF
j_call: TRBJ2-1
v_call: TRBV5-8
d_call: TRBD2
clone_size: .

cdr3_nt: TGTGCCAGCTCACCAGGGACCCAAGAGACCCAGTACTTC
cdr3_aa: CASSPGTQETQYF
j_call: TRBJ2-5
v_call: TRBV18
d_call: .
clone_size: .

cdr3_nt: TGCGCCAGCAGCCAAGAGGTCCCGATGACTAGCGGGAACAATGAGCAGTTCTTC
cdr3_aa: CASSQEVPMTSGNNEQFF
j_call: TRBJ2-1
v_call: TRBV4-3
d_call: TRBD2
clone_size: .

cdr3_nt: TGTGCCAGCAGCCTGAGAGGGGGCGAGGAGACCCAGTACTTC
cdr3_aa: CASSLRGGEETQYF
j_call: TRBJ2-5
v_call: TRBV2
d_call: TRBD1
clone_size: medium-sized

cdr3_nt: TGTGCCAGCAGCTTAGCGGGAGTTGGCGAGCAGTACTTC
cdr3_aa: CASSLAGVGEQYF
j_call: TRBJ2-7
v_call: TRBV7-9
d_call: .
clone_size: medium-sized

cdr3_nt: TGCGCCAGCAGCCCGACACAGGGGGCGAGGACTGAAGCTTTCTTT
cdr3_aa: CASSPTQGARTEAFF
j_call: TRBJ1-1
v_call: TRBV5-1
d_call: TRBD1
clone_size: .

cdr3_nt: TGTGCCAGCAACTCCGGACAGGGGAGCACAGATACGCAGTATTTT
cdr3_aa: CASNSGQGSTDTQYF
j_call: TRBJ2-3
v_call: TRBV6-1
d_call: TRBD1
clone_size: .

cdr3_nt: TGTGCCACCACAGAAACCTCTGGGGCCAACGTCCTGACTTTC
cdr3_aa: CATTETSGANVLTF
j_call: TRBJ2-6
v_call: TRBV28
d_call: .
clone_size: once

cdr3_nt: TGTGCCAGCGGGACAGGGGAGTACTATGGCTACACCTTC
cdr3_aa: CASGTGEYYGYTF
j_call: TRBJ1-2
v_call: TRBV7-6
d_call: TRBD1
clone_size: .

cdr3_nt: TGTGCCAGTTCCAGTATAAACTATGGCTACACCTTC
cdr3_aa: CASSSINYGYTF
j_call: TRBJ1-2
v_call: TRBV7-2
d_call: .
clone_size: .

cdr3_nt: TGTGCCAGCAGCTTTAACACCGGGGAGCTGTTTTTT
cdr3_aa: CASSFNTGELFF
j_call: TRBJ2-2
v_call: TRBV5-5
d_call: .
clone_size: once

cdr3_nt: TGTGCCAGCAGCCAAGAGGGGGCCTTAAGCACTGAAGCTTTCTTT
cdr3_aa: CASSQEGALSTEAFF
j_call: TRBJ1-1
v_call: TRBV14
d_call: .
clone_size: once

cdr3_nt: TGTGCCAGCCACGGGACAGGGAGAGGGGGACAGTACTTC
cdr3_aa: CASHGTGRGGQYF
j_call: TRBJ2-7
v_call: TRBV2
d_call: TRBD1
clone_size: .

cdr3_nt: TGTGCCAGCAGCTTGGGGGTGCTCGGGATCCAAGAGACCCAGTACTTC
cdr3_aa: CASSLGVLGIQETQYF
j_call: TRBJ2-5
v_call: TRBV5-5
d_call: .
clone_size: .

cdr3_nt: TGTGCCAGCAGCAACTCCTACGAGCAGTACTTC
cdr3_aa: CASSNSYEQYF
j_call: TRBJ2-7
v_call: TRBV25-1
d_call: .
clone_size: .

cdr3_nt: TGTGCCAGCAGCGCCCCAGGGGAGACTGAAGCTTTCTTT
cdr3_aa: CASSAPGETEAFF
j_call: TRBJ1-1
v_call: TRBV7-2
d_call: .
clone_size: .

cdr3_nt: TGCAGTGCCAGGGGACCCGGGGAGCTGTTTTTT
cdr3_aa: CSARGPGELFF
j_call: TRBJ2-2
v_call: TRBV20-1
d_call: .
clone_size: .

cdr3_nt: TGTGCCAGCAGCTTGGGACAGGGGGATGGCTACACCTTC
cdr3_aa: CASSLGQGDGYTF
j_call: TRBJ1-2
v_call: TRBV7-2
d_call: TRBD1
clone_size: .

cdr3_nt: TGTGCCAGCAGCTCCGGGTCCCGGGCCAACGTCCTGACTTTC
cdr3_aa: CASSSGSRANVLTF
j_call: TRBJ2-6
v_call: TRBV7-8
d_call: .
clone_size: .

cdr3_nt: TGTGCCAGCAGCTTCTCGGAGAACTATGGCTACACCTTC
cdr3_aa: CASSFSENYGYTF
j_call: TRBJ1-2
v_call: TRBV5-6
d_call: .
clone_size: .

cdr3_nt: TGTGCCACCAGCAGGGGACGGGAGCTGAATGAGCAGTTCTTC
cdr3_aa: CATSRGRELNEQFF
j_call: TRBJ2-1
v_call: TRBV15
d_call: .
clone_size: few

cdr3_nt: TGCGCCAGCAGCTCTCAGGGGGCTGGTAATGAAAAACTGTTTTTT
cdr3_aa: CASSSQGAGNEKLFF
j_call: TRBJ1-4
v_call: TRBV5-1
d_call: TRBD1
clone_size: .

cdr3_nt: TGTGCCAGCTCACAGGGAGCGGGATGGCAAGAGACCCAGTACTTC
cdr3_aa: CASSQGAGWQETQYF
j_call: TRBJ2-5
v_call: TRBV18
d_call: TRBD2
clone_size: .

cdr3_nt: TGTGCCAGCAGCCAAGAGGTCGGGTTGAGCTCCTACAATGAGCAGTTCTTC
cdr3_aa: CASSQEVGLSSYNEQFF
j_call: TRBJ2-1
v_call: TRBV14
d_call: .
clone_size: .

cdr3_nt: TGCGCCAACGGACAGCCCGGGGCGGAGACCCAGTACTTC
cdr3_aa: CANGQPGAETQYF
j_call: TRBJ2-5
v_call: TRBV23-1
d_call: .
clone_size: few

cdr3_nt: TGTGCCAGCAGCGCAGGGACTGGCGATGACTATGGCTACACCTTC
cdr3_aa: CASSAGTGDDYGYTF
j_call: TRBJ1-2
v_call: TRBV9
d_call: .
clone_size: .

cdr3_nt: TGTGCCAGCAGCTTAGTGGGGTCGGGGGGCTGGAATGAGCAGTTCTTC
cdr3_aa: CASSLVGSGGWNEQFF
j_call: TRBJ2-1
v_call: TRBV7-9
d_call: .
clone_size: few

cdr3_nt: TGTGCCAGCAGCCGAGGACAGGGTAACGACTACACCTTC
cdr3_aa: CASSRGQGNDYTF
j_call: TRBJ1-2
v_call: TRBV7-2
d_call: TRBD1
clone_size: .

cdr3_nt: TGTGCCAGCAGCCAAACCGACAGGGCGACTAATGAAAAACTGTTTTTT
cdr3_aa: CASSQTDRATNEKLFF
j_call: TRBJ1-4
v_call: TRBV4-2
d_call: TRBD1
clone_size: .

cdr3_nt: TGTGCCAGCAGCGTATGGGGGCTCTCACCCCTCCACTTT
cdr3_aa: CASSVWGLSPLHF
j_call: TRBJ1-6
v_call: TRBV9
d_call: .
clone_size: .

cdr3_nt: TGCGCCAGCAGCCAAGATGGTCGAGGGGGAGAGACCCAGTACTTC
cdr3_aa: CASSQDGRGGETQYF
j_call: TRBJ2-5
v_call: TRBV4-3
d_call: .
clone_size: .

cdr3_nt: TGCAGCGTCGCACTAGCGGGAGGGCTATACAATGAGCAGTTCTTC
cdr3_aa: CSVALAGGLYNEQFF
j_call: TRBJ2-1
v_call: TRBV29-1
d_call: TRBD2
clone_size: .

cdr3_nt: TGCGCCAGCAGCCAAGACAGGGGGCGCGACTCCGAGCAGTACTTC
cdr3_aa: CASSQDRGRDSEQYF
j_call: TRBJ2-7
v_call: TRBV4-3
d_call: TRBD1
clone_size: .

cdr3_nt: TGTGCCAGCAGTCGGACAGATAATTCACCCCTCCACTTT
cdr3_aa: CASSRTDNSPLHF
j_call: TRBJ1-6
v_call: TRBV2
d_call: .
clone_size: once

cdr3_nt: TGTGCCAGCAGTTCGCCGGGACAGGGATCCACTGAAGCTTTCTTT
cdr3_aa: CASSSPGQGSTEAFF
j_call: TRBJ1-1
v_call: TRBV27
d_call: TRBD1
clone_size: .

cdr3_nt: TGTGCCAGCAGCTTAGCGCGGGGAAATAGCGGGAGGGCGGAGACCCAGTACTTC
cdr3_aa: CASSLARGNSGRAETQYF
j_call: TRBJ2-5
v_call: TRBV7-2
d_call: TRBD2
clone_size: .

cdr3_nt: TGTGCCAGCAGTTTCGGGACAGGAGGGGCCCGGAACACTGAAGCTTTCTTT
cdr3_aa: CASSFGTGGARNTEAFF
j_call: TRBJ1-1
v_call: TRBV27
d_call: TRBD1
clone_size: .

cdr3_nt: TGCGCCAGCAGCCCGGCGGCAGGCTATGGCTACACCTTC
cdr3_aa: CASSPAAGYGYTF
j_call: TRBJ1-2
v_call: TRBV5-1
d_call: .
clone_size: .

cdr3_nt: TGCGCCAGCAGCCAAGATTGGGGGGCGCGGTCCTGGGCTTTCTTT
cdr3_aa: CASSQDWGARSWAFF
j_call: TRBJ1-1
v_call: TRBV4-3
d_call: .
clone_size: .

cdr3_nt: TGTGCCAGCAGTCCCCAGACAGGCCCCTTTGAGCAGTACTTC
cdr3_aa: CASSPQTGPFEQYF
j_call: TRBJ2-7
v_call: TRBV2
d_call: .
clone_size: .

cdr3_nt: TGCGCCAGCAGCCCCGATGGGACAGGTGGTGCGGGGGCTCATTGGGAGACCCAGTACTTC
cdr3_aa: CASSPDGTGGAGAHWETQYF
j_call: TRBJ2-5
v_call: TRBV5-1
d_call: .
clone_size: few

cdr3_nt: TGTGCCAGCAGTGGTAGCGGGGGGGACACAGATACGCAGTATTTT
cdr3_aa: CASSGSGGDTDTQYF
j_call: TRBJ2-3
v_call: TRBV6-1
d_call: TRBD2
clone_size: .

cdr3_nt: TGTGCCAGCAGCTTCGCCCCGCCCGAGGAGACTGGAAACACCATATATTTT
cdr3_aa: CASSFAPPEETGNTIYF
j_call: TRBJ1-3
v_call: TRBV13
d_call: .
clone_size: .

cdr3_nt: TGTGCCAGCAGCTTTCGTGGAGCGGGAGGGAATGAGCAGTTCTTC
cdr3_aa: CASSFRGAGGNEQFF
j_call: TRBJ2-1
v_call: TRBV7-9
d_call: TRBD2
clone_size: .